This T cell receptor beta chain appears in the sequencing data of a study of CD8 T cells in ankylosing spondylitis. Regarding the study as a whole: As for the disease-linked clones, they showed a CD8+ phenotype and occurred at relatively low frequencies in peripheral blood. For ankylosing spondylitis blood, a TCR beta motif of roughly 8 highly homologous variants appeared characteristic. Reportedly, significant enrichment of disease-linked clones occurred in matched ankylosing spondylitis synovial fluid.

Regarding this clonotype: No antigen is known for it.

Quantitative 5'-RACE with molecular barcodes produced the TCR beta libraries. TCRdb reanalysed the 5' RACE reads using MiXCR and keeps one entry per CDR3 protein. The sample consists of some 700,000 distinct CDR3 sequences, 15% to 20% of them appearing once. The material sequenced was blood, either unsorted or a sorted T cell fraction (not recorded which). The clonotype originates from a male donor with ankylosing spondylitis.

CDR3 protein: CASSLGSTRSTEAFF. In nucleotides, the CDR3 is TGCGCCAGCAGCTTGGGGTCCACGAGGAGCACTGAAGCTTTCTTT. The rearrangement joins TRBV5-1 to TRBJ1-1, with no clear D. The germline V and J ends were trimmed by 0 bases and 4 bases, with 13 bases remaining between them. The CDR3 extends over 15 amino acids. Per germline, CDR1 SGHRS and CDR2 YFSETQ.